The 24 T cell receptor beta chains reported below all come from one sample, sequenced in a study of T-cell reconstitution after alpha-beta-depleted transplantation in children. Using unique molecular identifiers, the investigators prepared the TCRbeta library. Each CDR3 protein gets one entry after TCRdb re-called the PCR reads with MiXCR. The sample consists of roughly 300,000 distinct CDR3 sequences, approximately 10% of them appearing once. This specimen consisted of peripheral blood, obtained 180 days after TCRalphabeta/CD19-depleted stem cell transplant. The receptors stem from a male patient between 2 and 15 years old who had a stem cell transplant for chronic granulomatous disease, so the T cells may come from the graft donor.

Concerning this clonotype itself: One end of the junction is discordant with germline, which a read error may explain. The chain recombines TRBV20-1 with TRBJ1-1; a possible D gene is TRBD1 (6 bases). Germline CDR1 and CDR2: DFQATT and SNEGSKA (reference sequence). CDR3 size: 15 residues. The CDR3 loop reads CGARDARGLGTEAFF. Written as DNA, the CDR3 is TGCGGTGCTAGGGATGCACGGGGGCTGGGTACTGAAGCGTTCTTT.

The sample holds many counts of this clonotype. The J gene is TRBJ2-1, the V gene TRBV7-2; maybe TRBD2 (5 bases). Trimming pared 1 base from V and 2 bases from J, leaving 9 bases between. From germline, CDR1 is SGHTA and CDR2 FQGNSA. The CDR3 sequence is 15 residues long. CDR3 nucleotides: TGTGCCAGCAGCTTAGGGGAGACCACCTACAATGAGCAGTTCTTC. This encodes CASSLGETTYNEQFF.

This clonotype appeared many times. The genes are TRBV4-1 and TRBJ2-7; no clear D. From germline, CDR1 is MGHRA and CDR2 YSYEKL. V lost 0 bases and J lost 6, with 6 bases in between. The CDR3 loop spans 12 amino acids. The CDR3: CASSQEKGEQYF. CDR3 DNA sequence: TGCGCCAGCAGCCAAGAGAAAGGCGAGCAGTACTTC.

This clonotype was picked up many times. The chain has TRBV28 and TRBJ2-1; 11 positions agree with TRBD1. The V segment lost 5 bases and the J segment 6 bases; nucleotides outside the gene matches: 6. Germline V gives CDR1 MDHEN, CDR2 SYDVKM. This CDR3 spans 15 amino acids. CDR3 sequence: CASSPAGTGGNEQFF. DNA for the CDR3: TGTGCCAGCAGTCCCGCCGGGACAGGGGGCAATGAGCAGTTCTTC.

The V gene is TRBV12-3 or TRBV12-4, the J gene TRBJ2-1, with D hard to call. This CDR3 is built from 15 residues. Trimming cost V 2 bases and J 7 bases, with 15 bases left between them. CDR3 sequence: CASSLLRNLGNEQFF. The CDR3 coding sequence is TGTGCCAGCAGTTTATTGCGGAACCTGGGAAATGAGCAGTTCTTC.

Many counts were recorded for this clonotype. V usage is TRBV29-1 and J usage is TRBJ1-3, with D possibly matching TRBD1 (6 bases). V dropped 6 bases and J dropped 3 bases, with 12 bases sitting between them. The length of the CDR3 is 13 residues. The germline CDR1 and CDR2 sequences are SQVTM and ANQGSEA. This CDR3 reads CSVSGTLGNTIYF. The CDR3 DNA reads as TGCAGCGTCTCCGGGACACTTGGAAACACCATATATTTT. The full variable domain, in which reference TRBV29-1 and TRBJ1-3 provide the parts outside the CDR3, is SAVISQKPSRDICQRGTSLTIQCQVDSQVTMMFWYRQQPGQSLTLIATANQGSEATYESGFVIDKFPISRPNLTFSTLTVSNMSPEDSSIYLCSVSGTLGNTIYFGEGSWLTVV.

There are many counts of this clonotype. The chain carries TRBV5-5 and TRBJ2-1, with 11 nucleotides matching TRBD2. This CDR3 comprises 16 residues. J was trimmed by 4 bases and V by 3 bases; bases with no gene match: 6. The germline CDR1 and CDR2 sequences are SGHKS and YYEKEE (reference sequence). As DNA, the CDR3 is TGTGCCAGCAGCTCCACCCGGACTAGCGGGTACAATGAGCAGTTCTTC. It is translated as CASSSTRTSGYNEQFF.

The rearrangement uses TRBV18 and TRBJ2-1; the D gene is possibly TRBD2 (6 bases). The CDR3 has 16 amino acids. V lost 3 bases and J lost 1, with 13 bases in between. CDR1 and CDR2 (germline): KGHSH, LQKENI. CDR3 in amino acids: CASSPSAGRSYNEQFF. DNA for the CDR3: TGTGCCAGCTCACCCTCGGCAGGGAGGTCCTACAATGAGCAGTTCTTC.

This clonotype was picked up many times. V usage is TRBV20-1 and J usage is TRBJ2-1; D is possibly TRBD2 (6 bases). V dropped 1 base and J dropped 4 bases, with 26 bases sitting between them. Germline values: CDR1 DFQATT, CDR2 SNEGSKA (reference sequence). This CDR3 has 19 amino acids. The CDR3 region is CSARALRRGNTEIYNEQFF. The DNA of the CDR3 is TGCAGTGCTAGAGCCCTACGGCGGGGCAACACCGAAATTTACAATGAGCAGTTCTTC.

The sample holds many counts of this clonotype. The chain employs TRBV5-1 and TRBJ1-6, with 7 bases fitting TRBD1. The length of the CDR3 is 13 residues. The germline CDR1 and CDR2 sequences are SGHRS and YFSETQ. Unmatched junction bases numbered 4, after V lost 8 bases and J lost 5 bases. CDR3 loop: CASSGTDNSPLHF. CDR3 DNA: TGCGCCAGTTCCGGGACAGATAATTCACCCCTCCACTTT.

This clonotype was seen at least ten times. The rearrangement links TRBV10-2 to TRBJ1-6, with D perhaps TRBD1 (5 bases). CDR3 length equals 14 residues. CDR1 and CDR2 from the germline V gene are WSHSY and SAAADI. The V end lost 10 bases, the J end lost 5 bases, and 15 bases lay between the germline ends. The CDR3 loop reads CATRPGGNNSPLHF. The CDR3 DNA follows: TGCGCCACCCGACCCGGGGGAAATAATTCACCCCTCCACTTT.

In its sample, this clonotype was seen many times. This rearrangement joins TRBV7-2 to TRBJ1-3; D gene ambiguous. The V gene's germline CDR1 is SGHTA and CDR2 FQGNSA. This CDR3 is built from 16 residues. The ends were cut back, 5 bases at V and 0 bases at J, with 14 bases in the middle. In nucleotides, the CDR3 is TGTGCCAGCAGCCCAATGGACTGGCCCTCTGGAAACACCATATATTTT. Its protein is CASSPMDWPSGNTIYF.

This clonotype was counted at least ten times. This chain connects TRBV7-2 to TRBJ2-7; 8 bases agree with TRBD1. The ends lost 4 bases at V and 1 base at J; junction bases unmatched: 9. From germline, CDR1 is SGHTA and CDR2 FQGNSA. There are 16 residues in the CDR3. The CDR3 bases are TGTGCCAGCAGCTCCACCGGGACAGGTGTGTCCTACGAGCAGTACTTC. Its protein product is CASSSTGTGVSYEQYF.

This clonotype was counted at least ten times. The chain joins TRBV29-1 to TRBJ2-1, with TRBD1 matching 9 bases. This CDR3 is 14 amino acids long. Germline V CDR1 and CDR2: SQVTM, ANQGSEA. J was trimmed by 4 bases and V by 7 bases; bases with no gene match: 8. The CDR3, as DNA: TGCAGCGCCGGGGACAGGGCCGCTTACAATGAGCAGTTCTTC. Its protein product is CSAGDRAAYNEQFF.

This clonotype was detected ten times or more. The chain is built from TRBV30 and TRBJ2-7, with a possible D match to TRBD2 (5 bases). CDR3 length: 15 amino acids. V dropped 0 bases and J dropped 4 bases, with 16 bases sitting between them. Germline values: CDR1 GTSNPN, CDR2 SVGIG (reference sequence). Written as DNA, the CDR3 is TGTGCCTGGAGTGTAAAGGCGCTAGCAGCGTACGAGCAGTACTTC. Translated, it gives CAWSVKALAAYEQYF.

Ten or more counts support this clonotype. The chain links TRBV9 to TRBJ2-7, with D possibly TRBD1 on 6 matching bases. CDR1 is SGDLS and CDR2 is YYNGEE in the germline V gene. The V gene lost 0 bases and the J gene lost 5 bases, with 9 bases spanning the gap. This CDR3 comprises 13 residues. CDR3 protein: CASSVVGGDEQYF. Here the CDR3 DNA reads TGTGCCAGCAGCGTAGTAGGGGGAGACGAGCAGTACTTC. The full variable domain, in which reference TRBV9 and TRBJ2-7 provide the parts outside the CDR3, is DSGVTQTPKHLITATGQRVTLRCSPRSGDLSVYWYQQSLDQGLQFLIQYYNGEERAKGNILERFSAQQFPDLHSELNLSSLELGDSALYFCASSVVGGDEQYFGPGTRLTVT.

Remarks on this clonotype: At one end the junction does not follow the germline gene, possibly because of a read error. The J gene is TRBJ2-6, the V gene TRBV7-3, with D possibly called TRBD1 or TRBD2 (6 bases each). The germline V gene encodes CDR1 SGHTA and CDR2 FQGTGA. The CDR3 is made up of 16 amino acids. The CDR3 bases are TGTGCCAGCAGCTTAATAAGCGGCCCGGGGGCCAACGTCATGACTTTC. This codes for CASSLISGPGANVMTF.

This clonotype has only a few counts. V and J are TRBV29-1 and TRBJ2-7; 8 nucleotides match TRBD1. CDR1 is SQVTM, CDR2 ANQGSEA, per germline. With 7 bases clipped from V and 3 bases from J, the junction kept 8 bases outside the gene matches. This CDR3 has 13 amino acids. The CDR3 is CSALGQEYYEQYF. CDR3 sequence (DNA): TGCAGCGCCCTGGGACAGGAGTACTACGAGCAGTACTTC.

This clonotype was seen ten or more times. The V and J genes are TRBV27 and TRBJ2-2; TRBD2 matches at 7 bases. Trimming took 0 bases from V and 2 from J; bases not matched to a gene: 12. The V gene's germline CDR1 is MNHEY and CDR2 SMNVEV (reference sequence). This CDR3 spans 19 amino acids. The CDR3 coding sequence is TGTGCCAGCAGTTTATCTCGTGATTCCAGGACTAGAAACACCGGGGAGCTGTTTTTT. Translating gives CASSLSRDSRTRNTGELFF.

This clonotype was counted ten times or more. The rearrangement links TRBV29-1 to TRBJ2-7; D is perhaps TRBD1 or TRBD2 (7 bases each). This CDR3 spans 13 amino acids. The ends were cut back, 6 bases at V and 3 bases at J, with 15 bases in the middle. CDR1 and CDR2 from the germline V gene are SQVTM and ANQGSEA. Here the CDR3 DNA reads TGCAGCGTCCGACAGGGAGGGGACTACGAGCAGTACTTC. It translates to CSVRQGGDYEQYF.

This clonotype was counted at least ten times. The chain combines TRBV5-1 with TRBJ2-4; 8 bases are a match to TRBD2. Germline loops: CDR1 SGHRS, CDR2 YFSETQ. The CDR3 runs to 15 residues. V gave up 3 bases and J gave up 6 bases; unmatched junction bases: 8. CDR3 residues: CASSSEAGAGNIQYF. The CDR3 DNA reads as TGCGCCAGCAGCTCCGAAGCGGGGGCTGGAAACATTCAGTACTTC.

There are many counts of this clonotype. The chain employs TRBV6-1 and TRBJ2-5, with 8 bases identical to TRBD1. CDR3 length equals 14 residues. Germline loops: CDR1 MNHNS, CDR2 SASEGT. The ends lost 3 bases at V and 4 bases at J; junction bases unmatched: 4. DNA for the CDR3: TGTGCCAGCAGTGATGCAGGGGGCATAGAGACCCAGTACTTC. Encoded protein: CASSDAGGIETQYF.

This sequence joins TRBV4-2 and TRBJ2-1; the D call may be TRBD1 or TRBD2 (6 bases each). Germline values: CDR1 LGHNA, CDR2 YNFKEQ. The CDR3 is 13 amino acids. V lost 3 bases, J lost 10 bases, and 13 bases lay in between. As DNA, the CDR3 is TGTGCCAGCAGCCAGGACGGGGGCCGGGAGCAGTTCTTC. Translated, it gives CASSQDGGREQFF.

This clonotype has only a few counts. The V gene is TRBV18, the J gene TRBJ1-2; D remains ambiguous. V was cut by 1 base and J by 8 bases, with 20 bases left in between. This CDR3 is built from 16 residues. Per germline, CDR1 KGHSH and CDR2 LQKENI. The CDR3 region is CASSPLPGRALYGYTF. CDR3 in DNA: TGTGCCAGCTCACCACTGCCAGGCCGGGCATTGTACGGCTACACCTTC.